Presented here are 27 T cell receptor beta chains from one specimen sequenced in a study of cytomegalovirus exposure and HLA in healthy donors. It was with 60 Vbeta and 13 Jbeta primers that the PCR ran. Assay: immunoSEQ multiplex PCR; the TCRdb copy retains only in-frame clones and omits some. The data contain around 200,000 clones, almost 85% of them singletons. Sequenced sample: PBMCs. These receptors came from a woman aged 40 to 50 in good health and CMV-seronegative.

A word on this clone: One end of the junction is discordant with germline, which a read error may explain. V and J are TRBV7-7 and TRBJ2-3; 8 bases map to TRBD1. Germline V CDR1 and CDR2: SSHAT, FNYEAQ (reference sequence). This CDR3 region has 15 residues. The CDR3 loop reads CASSLGGQVTDTQYF. The CDR3 DNA follows: TGTGCTAGCAGCTTAGGGGGACAGGTCACAGATACGCAGTATTTT.

The chain is built from TRBV5-1 and TRBJ1-1; D gene ambiguous. The ends were cut back, 2 bases at V and 2 bases at J, with 19 bases in the middle. The CDR3 consists of 17 residues. CDR1 is SGHRS and CDR2 is YFSETQ in the germline V gene. CDR3 region: CASSFVSIGSLNTEAFF. The CDR3 DNA reads TGCGCCAGCAGCTTCGTCTCGATAGGGAGTCTTAACACTGAAGCTTTCTTT.

The chain has TRBV6-1 and TRBJ2-5; TRBD2 matches at 8 bases. J gave up 5 bases and V 10 bases, and 12 bases lay outside the gene matches. CDR1 and CDR2 (germline): MNHNS, SASEGT. The CDR3 has 14 amino acids. This chain's CDR3 is CATSTGGEGETQYF. The CDR3 coding sequence is TGTGCCACCTCTACGGGGGGGGAAGGGGAGACCCAGTACTTC.

The rearrangement uses TRBV30 and TRBJ1-5; D is possibly TRBD1 (5 bases). From germline, CDR1 is GTSNPN and CDR2 SVGIG (reference sequence). The CDR3 totals 13 residues. With 5 bases removed from V and 3 bases from J, the gap between germline ends came to 11 bases. The DNA for the CDR3 is TGTGCCTGGGGGGGGAGGGTCAATCAGCCCCAGCATTTT. It translates to CAWGGRVNQPQHF.

The chain combines TRBV7-8 with TRBJ1-5; 10 nucleotides agree with TRBD1. Germline-derived CDR1 and CDR2 are SGHVS and FQNEAQ. This CDR3 comprises 17 residues. The trim removed 4 bases at V and 6 bases at J, leaving 12 bases unmatched. The CDR3 DNA sequence: TGTGCCAGCAGCTCCTCTACGACAGGGGGCGGATTTCAGCCCCAGCATTTT. Translation: CASSSSTTGGGFQPQHF.

This clone has just one count. CDR3 bases: TGTGCCAGCAGCCCCTACAGGGGGAGAGGTGAGCAGTTCTTC. Its protein product is CASSPYRGRGEQFF. The chain is built from TRBV7-8 and TRBJ2-1; 8 bases fit TRBD1. After removal of 5 bases from V and 9 bases from J, the junction contained 9 bases not matched to a gene. CDR3 length: 14 residues. Per the germline V gene, CDR1 is SGHVS and CDR2 is FQNEAQ.

This chain uses TRBV7-2 with TRBJ1-5, with D possibly matching TRBD1 (5 bases). Germline CDR1 reads SGHTA; CDR2 reads FQGNSA. CDR3 length: 15 residues. V was shortened by 5 bases and J by 1 base, with 12 bases between the two germline ends. The DNA of the CDR3 is TGTGCCAGCAGCCGGGGGGTCACGAGCAATCAGCCCCAGCATTTT. Encoded protein: CASSRGVTSNQPQHF.

This clone was found a few times. CDR3 sequence: CAIAKDRDEQYF. CDR3 nucleotides: TGTGCCATCGCAAAGGACAGGGACGAGCAGTACTTC. The chain is built from TRBV10-3 and TRBJ2-7, with 8 bases that match TRBD1. From germline, CDR1 is ENHRY and CDR2 SYGVKD. The trim removed 8 bases at V and 5 bases at J, leaving 5 bases unmatched. The CDR3 runs 12 residues.

CDR3 amino acids: CASTPTGTTGELFF. In DNA, the CDR3 is TGTGCCAGCACCCCGACAGGGACCACCGGGGAGCTGTTTTTT. The rearrangement uses TRBV7-9 and TRBJ2-2; 7 bases line up with TRBD1. This CDR3 is 14 amino acids long. Trimming at V came to 7 bases and at J to 4 bases, leaving 6 bases not matched to a gene. Germline V gene lookup returns CDR1 SEHNR and CDR2 FQNEAQ (reference sequence).

V and J are TRBV5-4 and TRBJ1-2, with 8 bases lining up with TRBD1. Germline-derived CDR1 and CDR2 are SGHNT and YYREEE (reference sequence). Trimming removed 2 bases from V and 2 bases from J; junction bases left unmatched: 5. CDR3 length: 15 residues. Here the CDR3 reads CASSFGDRRNYGYTF. DNA of the CDR3: TGTGCCAGCAGCTTCGGGGACAGGAGAAACTATGGCTACACCTTC.

The rearrangement uses TRBV9 and TRBJ2-2, with 10 nucleotides matching TRBD2. V shed 3 bases, J shed 4 bases, and the junction held 9 bases outside the gene matches. The CDR3 is made up of 17 amino acids. From germline, CDR1 is SGDLS and CDR2 YYNGEE. In nucleotides, the CDR3 is TGTGCCAGCAGCGCTCCGATAGCGGGGGGCATCACCGGGGAGCTGTTTTTT. Protein product: CASSAPIAGGITGELFF.

This chain links TRBV7-6 with TRBJ2-1, with 13 bases that match TRBD2. Trimming cost V 5 bases and J 6 bases; bases outside gene matches: 7. Germline CDR1 is SGHVS and CDR2 is FNYEAQ. This CDR3 comprises 16 residues. For the CDR3, the DNA is TGTGCCAGCAGCCCTCCGGGACTAGCGGGGCCCAATGAGCAGTTCTTC. This translates into CASSPPGLAGPNEQFF. Supplemented by reference TRBV7-6 and TRBJ2-1, the full variable domain reads GAGVSQSPRYKVTKRGQDVALRCDPISGHVSLYWYRQALGQGPEFLTYFNYEAQQDKSGLPNDRFSAERPEGSISTLTIQRTEQRDSAMYRCASSPPGLAGPNEQFFGPGTRLTVL.

This rearrangement joins TRBV7-8 to TRBJ1-5; 8 bases map to TRBD1. Germline lookup yields CDR1 SGHVS and CDR2 FQNEAQ. The CDR3 is 14 residues long. With 4 bases clipped from V and 6 bases from J, the junction kept 5 bases outside the gene matches. The CDR3: CASSSNRGGQPQHF. The CDR3 nucleotides read TGTGCCAGCAGCTCAAACAGGGGGGGTCAGCCCCAGCATTTT. Variable domain in full (rest from reference TRBV7-8 and TRBJ1-5): GAGVSQSPRYKVAKRGQDVALRCDPISGHVSLFWYQQALGQGPEFLTYFQNEAQLDKSGLPSDRFFAERPEGSVSTLKIQRTQQEDSAVYLCASSSNRGGQPQHFGDGTRLSIL.

CDR3 nucleotides: TGTGCCAGTAGTGGTTTGGCTAACACCGGGGAGCTGTTTTTT. Translating it yields CASSGLANTGELFF. The chain has TRBV19 and TRBJ2-2; D remains ambiguous. V was trimmed by 5 bases and J by 2 bases, leaving 9 bases between them. Germline CDR1 and CDR2: LNHDA and SQIVND (reference sequence). This CDR3 has 14 amino acids.

The chain is built from TRBV7-2 and TRBJ1-1, with 7 nucleotides matching TRBD1. CDR1 is SGHTA and CDR2 is FQGNSA in the germline V gene. The CDR3 sequence is 14 residues long. J lost 0 bases, V lost 5 bases, and 3 bases had no gene match. CDR3: CASSAGQLNTEAFF. The DNA of the CDR3 is TGTGCCAGCAGCGCGGGACAGCTGAACACTGAAGCTTTCTTT.

The chain couples TRBV18 to TRBJ2-2; TRBD1 agrees at 8 bases. Per germline, CDR1 KGHSH and CDR2 LQKENI. The CDR3 contains 17 residues. After removal of 3 bases from V and 2 bases from J, the junction contained 8 bases not matched to a gene. The DNA for the CDR3 is TGTGCCAGCTCACCTCAGATCCAGGGGGCAAACACCGGGGAGCTGTTTTTT. Protein: CASSPQIQGANTGELFF.

The chain employs TRBV6-5 and TRBJ1-2, with D maybe TRBD1 (6 bases). The CDR3 has 13 residues. The germline V gene has CDR1 MNHEY and CDR2 SVGAGI. The V and J ends lost 6 bases and 8 bases respectively, with 16 bases between them. Here the CDR3 DNA reads TGTGCCAGCAGGGCAGGGGCTGTTCGGGGCTACACCTTC. This encodes CASRAGAVRGYTF.

The CDR3 loop reads CASSYRGSPEAFF. The CDR3 bases are TGTGCCAGCAGTTACAGGGGTAGTCCTGAAGCTTTCTTT. The chain recombines TRBV6-5 with TRBJ1-1; possible D gene TRBD1, 5 bases. Per the germline V gene, CDR1 is MNHEY and CDR2 is SVGAGI. The CDR3 runs to 13 residues. V was trimmed by 2 bases and J by 6 bases, leaving 10 bases between them.

The chain combines TRBV19 with TRBJ1-4; tentative D call: TRBD1 (5 bases). The CDR3 totals 16 residues. The germline CDR1 and CDR2 sequences are LNHDA and SQIVND (reference sequence). Trimming removed 2 bases from V and 3 bases from J, with 13 bases in between. CDR3 amino acids: CASSISLGEANEKLFF. The CDR3 nucleotides are TGTGCCAGTAGTATATCTCTAGGGGAAGCTAATGAAAAACTGTTTTTT.

This clone appeared a single time. This chain connects TRBV15 to TRBJ1-1, with D possibly being TRBD1 (5 bases). V lost 3 bases and J lost 1, with 12 bases in between. The length of the CDR3 is 15 residues. CDR1 is LNHNV, CDR2 YYDKDF, per germline (reference sequence). Here the CDR3 DNA reads TGTGCCACCAGCAGGCAACGACAGTGGAACACTGAAGCTTTCTTT. It codes for CATSRQRQWNTEAFF.

The chain employs TRBV27 and TRBJ2-1; tentative D call: TRBD2 (6 bases). CDR3 length: 18 residues. V was clipped by 5 bases and J by 0 bases, with 20 bases between them. The germline V gene encodes CDR1 MNHEY and CDR2 SMNVEV (reference sequence). The CDR3 sequence is CASSALLLAAGSYNEQFF. Here the CDR3 DNA reads TGTGCCAGCAGTGCCCTCTTATTAGCGGCAGGCTCCTACAATGAGCAGTTCTTC.

This clone has more than one count but fewer than ten. This chain joins TRBV19 and TRBJ2-5, with 7 bases identical to TRBD2. Germline V CDR1 and CDR2: LNHDA, SQIVND (reference sequence). V lost 4 bases, J lost 2 bases, and 10 bases stayed unmatched. The CDR3 loop spans 16 amino acids. The CDR3 loop is CASSTQRGRGQETQYF. As DNA, the CDR3 is TGTGCCAGTAGTACCCAGCGGGGCCGGGGGCAAGAGACCCAGTACTTC.

This clone was detected a few times. This rearrangement joins TRBV7-6 to TRBJ1-3; unclear D gene. V dropped 4 bases and J dropped 2 bases, with 9 bases sitting between them. This CDR3 region has 14 residues. Germline CDR1 SGHVS, CDR2 FNYEAQ. The CDR3 DNA reads as TGTGCCAGCAGCTCGACAAGCCCTGGAAACACCATATATTTT. Translation gives CASSSTSPGNTIYF.

The chain couples TRBV11-3 to TRBJ1-6, with 12 bases that match TRBD1. The CDR3 is 14 residues long. The ends lost 5 bases at V and 10 bases at J; junction bases unmatched: 3. Germline-derived CDR1 and CDR2 are SGHNT and YENEEA. The DNA for the CDR3 is TGTGCCAGCAGCGGTGGGACAGGGGGCTCACCCCTCCACTTT. This translates into CASSGGTGGSPLHF. Full variable domain (missing parts from reference TRBV11-3 and TRBJ1-6): EAGVVQSPRYKIIEKKQPVAFWCNPISGHNTLYWYLQNLGQGPELLIRYENEEAVDDSQLPKDRFSAERLKGVDSTLKIQPAELGDSAVYLCASSGGTGGSPLHFGNGTRLTVT.

This sequence joins TRBV7-2 and TRBJ2-1; TRBD2 agrees at 8 bases. There are 16 residues in the CDR3. From germline, CDR1 is SGHTA and CDR2 FQGNSA. V gave up 3 bases and J gave up 3 bases; unmatched junction bases: 7. For the CDR3, the DNA is TGTGCCAGCAGCTTCCAAACCGGGACTAGCTACAATGAGCAGTTCTTC. This translates into CASSFQTGTSYNEQFF.

This chain links TRBV19 with TRBJ1-2; D is uncertain. The germline V gene has CDR1 LNHDA and CDR2 SQIVND (reference sequence). Trimming cost V 6 bases and J 4 bases, with 12 bases left between them. The CDR3 covers 13 residues. CDR3 nucleotides: TGTGCCAGTAGAACAAGGAGTCCCTATGGCTACACCTTC. Translating it yields CASRTRSPYGYTF.

The CDR3 reads CATSRGRSSTDTQYF. For the CDR3, the DNA is TGTGCCACCAGCAGAGGTCGGAGCAGCACAGATACGCAGTATTTT. The V gene is TRBV15, the J gene TRBJ2-3; D unresolved. V shed 1 base and J shed 0 bases, with 8 bases lying between them. Germline V gene lookup returns CDR1 LNHNV and CDR2 YYDKDF (reference sequence). This CDR3 has 15 amino acids.